This T cell receptor beta chain was observed in a study of T cell responses to AZD1222 COVID-19 vaccine. The wider study: Analyses pooled second doses at about 4 or about 12 weeks.

Method: immunoSEQ multiplex PCR; TCRdb's copy keeps in-frame clones and lacks some. The table lists around 110,000 clones, about 90% of them singletons. CDR3 length: 13 amino acids. Trimming shortened V by 5 bases and J by 6 bases, and 13 bases separated the two germline ends. Germline V gene data show CDR1 as SGHTA and CDR2 as FQGTGA. Study-wide results and caveats: CD4 TCRs associated with vaccination spanned spike, dominating at 160-218 and 743-854. Scientists sampled the repertoires only once the peak T cell response had passed. Most donors were white British, females outnumbered males, and clonal diversity was possibly underestimated.

As regards this clone: Antigen specificity is unknown.

The source of this sequence is an adult in good health. The sequenced sample was peripheral blood, obtained on day 0 of AZD1222 vaccination. The genes are TRBV7-3 and TRBJ1-1; possible D gene TRBD1, 6 bases. CDR3 amino acids: CASSITEGAEAFF. Written as DNA, the CDR3 is TGTGCCAGCAGCATCACAGAGGGGGCTGAAGCTTTCTTT.